Following are 5 T cell receptor beta chains from one sample sequenced in a study of Ad26.COV2.S vaccination and SARS-CoV-2 variants. Treatment described: around 19 received Ad26.COV2.S at low or high dose, single or two shots; about 5 received placebo; per-sample allocation not given. Repertoires come from day 63 after the first vaccine or placebo injection. Sequenced by immunoSEQ multiplex PCR; TCRdb stores in-frame clones only, minus some. The profile shows roughly 510,000 clones, 87% of them singletons. The sample was peripheral blood, taken in a trial of Ad26.COV2.S vaccine versus placebo. Source of these receptors: a person between 18 and 59 years old who received the Ad26.COV2.S COVID-19 vaccine or a placebo.

J is TRBJ2-7 and V is TRBV6-2 or TRBV6-3; 12 bases are shared with TRBD2. This CDR3 comprises 16 residues. The J segment lost 4 bases and the V segment lost 0 bases, leaving 4 bases of the junction unmatched. Germline assignment: CDR1 MNHEY and CDR2 SVGEGT. The CDR3 nucleotides are TGTGCCAGCAGTTACTCGACTAGCGGGAGTGGTTACGAGCAGTACTTC. Translated: CASSYSTSGSGYEQYF.

This chain joins TRBV30 and TRBJ1-2; maybe TRBD1 (6 bases). Germline CDR1 is GTSNPN and CDR2 is SVGIG (reference sequence). V shed 4 bases and J shed 12 bases, with 18 bases lying between them. The length of the CDR3 is 12 residues. Here the CDR3 reads CAWTGGVERHTF. CDR3 sequence (DNA): TGTGCCTGGACGGGGGGCGTAGAAAGGCACACCTTC.

The V and J genes are TRBV20-1 and TRBJ2-7, with 9 bases matching TRBD2. There are 14 residues in the CDR3. Trimming took 3 bases from V and 6 from J; bases not matched to a gene: 9. Germline lookup yields CDR1 DFQATT and CDR2 SNEGSKA (reference sequence). CDR3 protein: CSASLVAGVSEQYF. The CDR3 nucleotides are TGCAGTGCTAGTCTCGTAGCGGGAGTGAGCGAGCAGTACTTC.

This clone was observed a handful of times. V and J are TRBV4-1 and TRBJ2-5, with 11 positions matching TRBD2. CDR3 length equals 17 residues. V gave up 0 bases and J gave up 0 bases; unmatched junction bases: 3. CDR1 and CDR2 from the germline V gene are MGHRA and YSYEKL. CDR3 sequence reads: CASSQEPSGRNQETQYF. The DNA for the CDR3 is TGCGCCAGCAGCCAAGAGCCTAGCGGGAGGAACCAAGAGACCCAGTACTTC.

The chain has TRBV24-1 and TRBJ1-5; no definite D call. Germline CDR1 and CDR2: KGHDR and SFDVKD. The germline V and J ends were trimmed by 6 bases and 0 bases, with 17 bases remaining between them. The CDR3 has 17 residues. The CDR3 DNA is TGTGCCACCAGTATGCCGCAAAGGATCGATAGCAATCAGCCCCAGCATTTT. It translates to CATSMPQRIDSNQPQHF.